This T cell receptor beta chain was identified during a study of T-cell memory formation after mild COVID-19. As for the study in general: The two donors had largely donor-specific TCR clusters.

The junction had 18 bases not matched to a gene; V was cut back by 4 bases and J by 8 bases. The CDR3 consists of 18 residues. CDR1 KGHSH and CDR2 LQKENI come from the germline V gene. A single record per CDR3 protein comes from TCRdb applying MiXCR to the 5' RACE reads. The table lists just under 550,000 distinct CDR3 sequences, approximately 20% of them singletons, with around 13% in the top ten. Sample: PBMCs or a T cell subset sorted from them (not recorded which). This TCR came from an adult woman who had mild COVID-19 (a few samples of this study predate the infection). Cell type and time point are not known. This chain connects TRBV18 to TRBJ2-1; 9 nucleotides agree with TRBD1. CDR3 protein: CASSLPLTGGRRGDEQFF. Here the CDR3 DNA reads TGTGCCAGCTCACTACCCCTAACAGGGGGCCGACGCGGAGATGAGCAGTTCTTC.